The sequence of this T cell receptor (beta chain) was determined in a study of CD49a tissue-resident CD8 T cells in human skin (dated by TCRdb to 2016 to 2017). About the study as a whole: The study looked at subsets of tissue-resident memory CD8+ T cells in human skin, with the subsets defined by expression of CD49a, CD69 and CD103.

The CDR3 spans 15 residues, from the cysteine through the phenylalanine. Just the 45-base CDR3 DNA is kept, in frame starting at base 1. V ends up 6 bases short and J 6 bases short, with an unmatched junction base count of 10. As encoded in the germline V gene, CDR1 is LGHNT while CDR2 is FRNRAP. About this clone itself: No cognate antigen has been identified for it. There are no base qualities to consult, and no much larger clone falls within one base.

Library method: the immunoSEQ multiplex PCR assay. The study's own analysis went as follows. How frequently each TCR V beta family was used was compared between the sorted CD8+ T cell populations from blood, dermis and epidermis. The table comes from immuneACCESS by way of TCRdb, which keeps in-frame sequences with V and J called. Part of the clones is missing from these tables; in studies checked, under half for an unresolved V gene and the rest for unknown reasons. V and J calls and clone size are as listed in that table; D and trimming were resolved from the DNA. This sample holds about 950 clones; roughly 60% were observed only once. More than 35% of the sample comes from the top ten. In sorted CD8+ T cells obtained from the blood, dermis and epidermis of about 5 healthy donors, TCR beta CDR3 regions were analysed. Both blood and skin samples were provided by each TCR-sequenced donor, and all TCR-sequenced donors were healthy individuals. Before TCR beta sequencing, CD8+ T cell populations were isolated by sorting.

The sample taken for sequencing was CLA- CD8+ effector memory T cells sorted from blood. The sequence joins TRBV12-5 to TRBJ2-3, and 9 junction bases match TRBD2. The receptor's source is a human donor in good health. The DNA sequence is TGTGCTAGTGGCCCCGCGGGGGGGCCGCCGGATACGCAGTATTTT. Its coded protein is CASGPAGGPPDTQYF.